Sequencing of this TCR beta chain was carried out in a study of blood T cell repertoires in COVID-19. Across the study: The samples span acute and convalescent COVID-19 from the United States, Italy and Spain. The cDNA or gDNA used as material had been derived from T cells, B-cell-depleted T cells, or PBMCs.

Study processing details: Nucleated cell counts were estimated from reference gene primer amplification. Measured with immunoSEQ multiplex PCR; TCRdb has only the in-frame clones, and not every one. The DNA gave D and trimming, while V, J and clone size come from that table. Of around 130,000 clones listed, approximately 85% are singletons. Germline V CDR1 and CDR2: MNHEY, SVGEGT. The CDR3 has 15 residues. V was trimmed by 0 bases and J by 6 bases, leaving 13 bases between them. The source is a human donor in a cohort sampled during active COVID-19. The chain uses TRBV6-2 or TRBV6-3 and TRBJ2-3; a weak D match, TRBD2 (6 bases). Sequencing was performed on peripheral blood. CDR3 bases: TGTGCCAGCAGTTACTCGAAGAAGCGGGCCGATACGCAGTATTTT. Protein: CASSYSKKRADTQYF.